One and the same sample provided the 30 T cell receptor beta chains below, sequenced in a study of human T cells and chemical hapten exposure. TCRdb re-analysed the RACE reads in MiXCR, keeping a single row per CDR3 protein. The sample has over 100,000 distinct CDR3 sequences, about 11% seen once. The time point denotes: patch test 3, about 24 weeks after DPC sensitization. Treatment described: therapeutic diphenylcyclopropenone sensitization with weekly scalp DPC. Sequenced material: whole blood, taken in connection with sensitization to the hapten diphenylcyclopropenone (DPC). The receptors were sampled from a woman between 50 and 59 years old with alopecia areata. Some clones in this sample may be carry-over from other donors' samples.

The CDR3 spells CASSLWGGREQFF. The CDR3 DNA sequence: TGTGCCAGCAGTTTATGGGGGGGCAGGGAGCAGTTCTTC. The rearrangement joins TRBV28 to TRBJ2-1; D is possibly TRBD1 or TRBD2 (6 bases each). This CDR3 comprises 13 residues. From germline, CDR1 is MDHEN and CDR2 SYDVKM. V lost 0 bases and J lost 10, with 10 bases in between. Complete variable domain (other parts from reference TRBV28 and TRBJ2-1): DVKVTQSSRYLVKRTGEKVFLECVQDMDHENMFWYRQDPGLGLRLIYFSYDVKMKEKGDIPEGYSVSREKKERFSLILESASTNQTSMYLCASSLWGGREQFFGPGTRLTVL.

This clonotype was seen repeatedly, ten times or more. The J gene is TRBJ2-3, the V gene TRBV9; D perhaps matches TRBD2 (6 bases). Germline loops: CDR1 SGDLS, CDR2 YYNGEE. V was clipped by 0 bases and J by 4 bases, with 12 bases between them. The CDR3 is 15 residues long. Here the CDR3 reads CASSVGAGGSDTQYF. The CDR3 DNA sequence: TGTGCCAGCAGCGTAGGGGCAGGAGGGTCAGATACGCAGTATTTT.

The chain uses TRBV9 and TRBJ1-2; D unresolved. The germline V gene encodes CDR1 SGDLS and CDR2 YYNGEE. The CDR3 sequence is 15 residues long. The ends were cut back, 0 bases at V and 8 bases at J, with 17 bases in the middle. The DNA for the CDR3 is TGTGCCAGCAGCGTAGGAGGAGGAGACCCTTGGGGCTACACCTTC. It translates to CASSVGGGDPWGYTF. The full variable domain, rest sourced from reference TRBV9 and TRBJ1-2, is DSGVTQTPKHLITATGQRVTLRCSPRSGDLSVYWYQQSLDQGLQFLIQYYNGEERAKGNILERFSAQQFPDLHSELNLSSLELGDSALYFCASSVGGGDPWGYTFGSGTRLTVV.

Concerning this clonotype itself: Being one base from a much bigger clone, this may be a read error. A read error is likely, as this CDR3 ends without the conserved phenylalanine or tryptophan. CDR3 region: CASSYSGGVEQFS. DNA of the CDR3: TGTGCCAGCAGTTATTCGGGGGGCGTTGAGCAGTTCTCC. The chain has TRBV12-3 or TRBV12-4 and TRBJ2-1; D possibly corresponds to TRBD2 (7 bases). This CDR3 has 13 amino acids. The V gene lost 4 bases and the J gene lost 9 bases, with 13 bases spanning the gap.

In its sample, this clonotype was seen a few times. The rearrangement joins TRBV20-1 to TRBJ1-1; D is unclear. Trimming left V 3 bases short and J 8 bases short, with 19 bases between. CDR3 size: 14 residues. CDR1 and CDR2 (germline): DFQATT, SNEGSKA (reference sequence). CDR3 region: CSASVGGAVSEAFF. For the CDR3, the DNA is TGCAGTGCTAGTGTGGGCGGAGCGGTCTCCGAAGCTTTCTTT.

In its sample, this clonotype was seen a few times. The chain has TRBV6-2 or TRBV6-3 and TRBJ1-5; the D is unclear. The ends were cut back, 6 bases at V and 10 bases at J, with 13 bases in the middle. Germline values: CDR1 MNHEY, CDR2 SVGEGT. The CDR3 length is 12 residues. CDR3 in DNA: TGTGCCAGCAGACCGCCACTACGACCCCAGCATTTT. Translating it yields CASRPPLRPQHF.

Here the CDR3 DNA reads TGTGCCAGCAGTTCCACCGTAGGGTATGGCTACACCTTC. This sequence encodes CASSSTVGYGYTF. The chain is built from TRBV12-3 or TRBV12-4 and TRBJ1-2; the D is unclear. V lost 4 bases to trimming and J lost 5 bases, with 11 bases between them. The CDR3 length is 13 residues.

In this sample, this clonotype turned up many times. The chain carries TRBV28 and TRBJ2-3; no clear D. The CDR3 loop spans 12 amino acids. V shed 4 bases and J shed 1 base, with 3 bases lying between them. The V gene's germline CDR1 is MDHEN and CDR2 SYDVKM. DNA for the CDR3: TGTGCCAGCAGTTCGGGCACAGATACGCAGTATTTT. Amino acid sequence: CASSSGTDTQYF.

V and J are TRBV27 and TRBJ1-2; no firm D call. With 7 bases removed from V and 2 bases from J, the gap between germline ends came to 11 bases. The CDR3 is made up of 13 amino acids. The germline gives CDR1 MNHEY, CDR2 SMNVEV (reference sequence). The CDR3 bases are TGTGCCAGCAAAGGAGGTATCAACTATGGCTACACCTTC. Encoded protein: CASKGGINYGYTF.

This clonotype showed up many times. The chain carries TRBV20-1 and TRBJ2-3, with D possibly being TRBD1 (5 bases). The CDR3 sequence is 14 residues long. V dropped 6 bases and J dropped 2 bases, with 15 bases sitting between them. The germline gives CDR1 DFQATT, CDR2 SNEGSKA (reference sequence). The CDR3 DNA follows: TGCAGTGCGATCTCAGCGACAGCCACAGATACGCAGTATTTT. Translated, it gives CSAISATATDTQYF.

Ten or more counts support this clonotype. The genes are TRBV7-2 and TRBJ2-7; unclear D gene. V was trimmed by 2 bases and J by 5 bases, leaving 10 bases between them. This CDR3 is 13 amino acids long. CDR1 is SGHTA and CDR2 is FQGNSA in the germline V gene. CDR3 sequence reads: CASSLTPGHEQYF. CDR3 nucleotide sequence: TGTGCCAGCAGCTTAACCCCAGGCCACGAGCAGTACTTC. The variable domain in full, with the rest retrieved from reference TRBV7-2 and TRBJ2-7, is GAGVSQSPSNKVTEKGKDVELRCDPISGHTALYWYRQSLGQGLEFLIYFQGNSAPDKSGLPSDRFSAERTGGSVSTLTIQRTQQEDSAVYLCASSLTPGHEQYFGPGTRLTVT.

This clonotype was counted between two and nine times. The CDR3 protein is CASSQIQGRGTF. The CDR3 DNA sequence: TGCGCCAGCAGCCAGATACAGGGGAGAGGCACCTTC. This sequence joins TRBV4-1 and TRBJ1-2, with TRBD1 matching 7 bases. This CDR3 comprises 12 residues. CDR1 is MGHRA, CDR2 YSYEKL, per germline. J gave up 13 bases and V 3 bases, and 8 bases lay outside the gene matches.

This sequence joins TRBV28 and TRBJ2-4, with D possibly matching TRBD1 (6 bases). CDR1 is MDHEN, CDR2 SYDVKM, per germline. Trimming cost V 11 bases and J 5 bases, with 16 bases left between them. The CDR3 has 13 amino acids. Here the CDR3 reads CASGEPLQNIQYF. CDR3 DNA sequence: TGTGCCTCAGGGGAACCCCTCCAAAACATTCAGTACTTC.

This clonotype was observed at least ten times. The rearrangement uses TRBV7-9 and TRBJ2-7, with D tentatively TRBD1 (6 bases). Germline-derived CDR1 and CDR2 are SEHNR and FQNEAQ (reference sequence). V was shortened by 0 bases and J by 9 bases, with 12 bases between the two germline ends. There are 13 residues in the CDR3. CDR3 nucleotides: TGTGCCAGCAGCTTAGCGAACAGGGTCAGGCAGTACTTC. The encoded protein is CASSLANRVRQYF.

The chain uses TRBV7-2 and TRBJ2-4; D gene ambiguous. CDR3 length: 16 residues. Germline values: CDR1 SGHTA, CDR2 FQGNSA. V was trimmed by 1 base and J by 1 base, leaving 11 bases between them. The CDR3, as DNA: TGTGCCAGCAGCTTAGATTTTTCCGCGGCCAAAAACATTCAGTACTTC. This gives the protein CASSLDFSAAKNIQYF.

The V and J genes are TRBV2 and TRBJ2-7; D is perhaps TRBD1 (6 bases). The CDR3 runs to 12 residues. With 5 bases removed from V and 3 bases from J, the gap between germline ends came to 8 bases. The germline CDR1 and CDR2 sequences are SNHLY and FYNNEI. The CDR3 DNA is TGTGCCAGCAGTCAGGGGATCTACGAGCAGTACTTC. It specifies CASSQGIYEQYF.

This clonotype was counted a few times. The CDR3 sequence: CASSLNLAETCTDTQYF. For the CDR3, the DNA is TGTGCCAGCAGCTTAAATCTAGCGGAGACGTGCACAGATACGCAGTATTTT. The V and J genes are TRBV7-6 and TRBJ2-3, with 7 positions matching TRBD2. V dropped 2 bases and J dropped 1; count of bases not matched to a gene: 9. The CDR3 spans 17 residues. Germline V gene data show CDR1 as SGHVS and CDR2 as FNYEAQ.

In its sample, this clonotype was seen a few times. This chain joins TRBV12-3 or TRBV12-4 and TRBJ2-7; 9 nucleotides match TRBD2. The CDR3 is 14 residues long. Trimming cost V 6 bases and J 2 bases; bases outside gene matches: 5. CDR3 sequence: CASSQERGAYEQYF. In DNA, the CDR3 is TGTGCCAGCAGCCAAGAGCGGGGGGCCTACGAGCAGTACTTC.

This clonotype came up a few times. The gene calls are TRBV9 and TRBJ2-3; perhaps D is TRBD1 or TRBD2 (5 bases each). The V gene's germline CDR1 is SGDLS and CDR2 YYNGEE. CDR3 length: 15 residues. Trimming removed 0 bases from V and 0 bases from J, with 8 bases in between. In DNA, the CDR3 is TGTGCCAGCAGCGTAGACGGGGCTAGCACAGATACGCAGTATTTT. Encoded protein: CASSVDGASTDTQYF.

The chain combines TRBV29-1 with TRBJ1-2; D remains ambiguous. The CDR3 is 11 amino acids. CDR1 is SQVTM and CDR2 is ANQGSEA in the germline V gene. V lost 8 bases to trimming and J lost 2 bases, with 9 bases between them. The CDR3 loop is CSYSDNYGYTF. CDR3 bases: TGCAGCTATTCTGACAACTATGGCTACACCTTC.

V is TRBV7-9 and J is TRBJ1-4; D perhaps matches TRBD1 (5 bases). V lost 5 bases, J lost 4 bases, and 17 bases lay in between. Germline V lookup: CDR1 SEHNR, CDR2 FQNEAQ (reference sequence). CDR3 length equals 16 residues. This CDR3 reads CASSTQTQGHNEKLFF. The CDR3 nucleotides read TGTGCCAGCAGCACCCAGACGCAGGGTCATAATGAAAAACTGTTTTTT.

This clonotype was seen a few times. This chain joins TRBV24-1 and TRBJ2-1; D is unclear. The CDR3 has 13 amino acids. Per germline, CDR1 KGHDR and CDR2 SFDVKD. Trimming cost V 1 base and J 5 bases, with 5 bases left between them. In DNA form, the CDR3 reads TGTGCCACCAGTGATTTCCCAAACAATGAGCAGTTCTTC. It translates to CATSDFPNNEQFF.

This clonotype showed up just a few times. The chain has TRBV5-1 and TRBJ2-7; D could derive from TRBD1 or TRBD2 (5 bases each). Trimming pared 4 bases from V and 4 bases from J, leaving 18 bases between. The V gene's germline CDR1 is SGHRS and CDR2 YFSETQ. The CDR3 consists of 15 residues. The CDR3 region has the DNA TGCGCCAGCAGCGTCGGGACCGAGGTTCGGTACGAGCAGTACTTC. Its translation: CASSVGTEVRYEQYF.

The rearrangement uses TRBV13 and TRBJ2-1; TRBD1 is a possible D gene (5 bases). The CDR3 runs 16 residues. CDR1 and CDR2 from the germline V gene are PRHDT and FYEKMQ (reference sequence). With 5 bases removed from V and 9 bases from J, the gap between germline ends came to 23 bases. CDR3 nucleotides: TGTGCCAGCAGCCCCTCCTCACGCAGGGCTGGAACTGAGCAGTTCTTC. This encodes CASSPSSRRAGTEQFF.

Of note for this clonotype: The germline gene is not matched at one end of the junction; a read error may be the cause. CDR3: CSAAVPGTDMQYF. In nucleotides, the CDR3 is TGCAGTGCAGCTGTGCCAGGCACAGATATGCAGTATTTT. The V call is TRBV20-1, the J call TRBJ2-3; D is unresolved. This CDR3 comprises 13 residues. The germline V gene encodes CDR1 DFQATT and CDR2 SNEGSKA (reference sequence).

This clonotype has a handful of counts. The V and J genes are TRBV6-5 and TRBJ1-1, with a possible D match to TRBD1 (5 bases). V gave up 5 bases and J gave up 5 bases, with 12 bases separating them. This CDR3 comprises 13 residues. Germline assignment: CDR1 MNHEY and CDR2 SVGAGI. In DNA form, the CDR3 reads TGTGCCAGCAGTCCCGGGACGAAGACTGAAGCTTTCTTT. Protein product: CASSPGTKTEAFF.

The V and J genes are TRBV7-2 and TRBJ2-3, with 8 nucleotides matching TRBD1. V dropped 3 bases and J dropped 5; count of bases not matched to a gene: 4. Germline V gives CDR1 SGHTA, CDR2 FQGNSA. This CDR3 has 14 residues. CDR3 protein: CASSFDRGIDTQYF. DNA for the CDR3: TGTGCCAGCAGCTTCGACAGGGGCATAGATACGCAGTATTTT.

The chain combines TRBV27 with TRBJ1-5; possibly TRBD1 for D (6 bases). This CDR3 region has 15 residues. V was trimmed by 3 bases and J by 7 bases, leaving 16 bases between them. Germline V gene lookup returns CDR1 MNHEY and CDR2 SMNVEV (reference sequence). The CDR3 reads CASSFYGGGGQPQHF. In DNA form, the CDR3 reads TGTGCCAGCAGTTTCTATGGTGGGGGCGGGCAGCCCCAGCATTTT.

In its sample, this clonotype was seen a few times. V and J are TRBV19 and TRBJ2-7; D is unresolved. Trimming pared 11 bases from V and 0 bases from J, leaving 11 bases between. The CDR3 runs 12 residues. Looked up from germline, CDR1 is LNHDA and CDR2 is SQIVND (reference sequence). CDR3 DNA sequence: TGTGCCGCTGGACGTAGCTCCTACGAGCAGTACTTC. Protein: CAAGRSSYEQYF.

As DNA, the CDR3 is TGTGCCGCTCGGTCGGAACTAGCTCGGAATGAGCAGTTCTTC. The encoded protein is CAARSELARNEQFF. The chain has TRBV28 and TRBJ2-1; possibly TRBD2 for D (6 bases). V was pared by 11 bases and J by 7 bases, with 21 bases between. CDR1 and CDR2 (germline): MDHEN, SYDVKM. The CDR3 is made up of 14 amino acids. Full variable domain (missing parts from reference TRBV28 and TRBJ2-1): DVKVTQSSRYLVKRTGEKVFLECVQDMDHENMFWYRQDPGLGLRLIYFSYDVKMKEKGDIPEGYSVSREKKERFSLILESASTNQTSMYLCAARSELARNEQFFGPGTRLTVL.